This record covers a single T cell receptor beta chain. This clonotype was seen more than once but under ten times. There is no known antigen for this receptor. The record has no base qualities; no much larger clone is one base away. These data originate in a study of CD8+CD57+ T cells in acquired aplastic anemia (dated 2018 in TCRdb). About the study as a whole: On average, sorted CD4+ and CD8+ cells yielded 3.2 ug of extracted DNA, with a range of 0.2 to 27.4 ug. Mean read counts for healthy donor samples were roughly 10 million for CD4+ cells and 11.0 million for CD8+ cells.

TCR repertoires of sorted CD4+ and CD8+ blood T cells from severe aplastic anemia patients and healthy subjects were deep-sequenced in the study. Ficoll-Paque density gradient centrifugation was used to isolate peripheral blood mononuclear cells. Before DNA was extracted, CD4+ and CD8+ T cells were sorted using either FACS or magnetic beads. What the study reported, not specific to this receptor: Although around 30 CD8+ CDR3 sequences were shared by patients and controls, these sequences appeared highly expressed in patients and within the immunodominant clones of patients. No significant difference in CD8+ Simpson's diversity was found between patients and healthy controls (P=0.060).

V has 6 bases trimmed and J has 2 bases trimmed; junction bases matching no gene number 10. The germline V gene (reference sequence) specifies LNHDA as CDR1 and SQIVND as CDR2. CDR3 length: 16 amino acids, cysteine to phenylalanine. Solely the CDR3 DNA is kept, with 48 bases framed from the first base. Genomic DNA was used as template for profiling of TCR beta VDJ combinations and CDR3 sequences. An Illumina HiSeq 2000 was used for TCR repertoire sequencing. Processing in the source paper ran as follows. Repertoire assessment relied on Simpson's diversity index, CDR3 size and DJ length profiles, and TRBV/TRBJ rearrangement plots. The immunodominant clone was defined as the most abundant DNA sequence in deep sequencing data. CDR3 amino acid sequences were screened for sharing across subjects and compared with published repertoires and the VDJdb database. TCRdb trimmed public reads at Q25 via fastp, called clones via MiXCR and kept in-frame beta chains. Each entry merges the rows of one CDR3 protein and shows their most common DNA and genes. The V and J calls follow TCRdb's processing rather than the paper's. The sample table holds about 62,000 distinct CDR3 sequences, of which 55% were seen once. About 2.5% of the sample is taken by the ten largest.

This TCR was sampled from a human donor in good health, serving as a control. Sequencing was performed on sorted CD4+, CD8+, or CD8+CD57+ T cells (not recorded which) from PBMCs. The V and J genes are TRBV19 and TRBJ1-5; 7 middle bases align to TRBD1. The CDR3 in this case is CASSVLYRGGNQPQHF. The nucleotide sequence is TGTGCCAGTAGCGTACTCTACAGGGGCGGCAATCAGCCCCAGCATTTT.